This T cell receptor beta chain was recorded in a study of blood T cell repertoires in COVID-19. As originally analysed: For nucleated cells, counts were estimated from reference gene primer amplification. Some clones are missing from TCRdb's copy, which holds only in-frame ones; the method was immunoSEQ multiplex PCR. D and trimming come from the DNA, and the V and J calls and clone size come from that table. The table includes a few hundred thousand clones, less than 85% detected once. This clone was picked up many times. The sample was peripheral blood. The TCR originated in a woman aged 18-35 years with acute or convalescent COVID-19.

The CDR3: CASRGDNSNQPQHF. DNA for the CDR3: TGTGCCAGCAGGGGAGACAATAGCAATCAGCCCCAGCATTTT. The genes are TRBV2 and TRBJ1-5; D ambiguous. Trimming stripped 6 bases from V and 0 bases from J, with 9 bases between. This CDR3 has 14 amino acids. Germline-derived CDR1 and CDR2 are SNHLY and FYNNEI.